This T cell receptor beta chain originates from a study of human T cells and chemical hapten exposure. The library tagged individual cDNA molecules with unique molecular identifiers. From the RACE reads, TCRdb called clonotypes with MiXCR, one entry per CDR3 protein. In the table there are about 350,000 distinct CDR3 sequences, about 6.9% of which are singletons. The CDR3 contains 15 residues. In germline, CDR1 is LNHDA, CDR2 SQIVND (reference sequence). The V and J ends lost 0 bases and 5 bases respectively, with 11 bases between them. With respect to this clonotype: Antigen: not known.

Specified time point: patch test 2, 6 weeks after DPC sensitization. The treatment denotes: therapeutic diphenylcyclopropenone sensitization with weekly scalp DPC. Researchers sampled blood before each patch test went on. Participating donors were patients with alopecia, aged 18 to 70 years, considered appropriate candidates for DPC. Findings and caveats of the study: TCRs at a frequency above 1 in 1000 stayed unchanged with DPC sensitization.

The sequence derives from a woman aged 18-29 years with alopecia areata. Some clones in this sample may be carry-over from other donors' samples. The V call is TRBV19, the J call TRBJ1-5; D is undetermined. The sequencing used whole blood, collected in connection with sensitization to the hapten diphenylcyclopropenone (DPC). CDR3 nucleotide sequence: TGTGCCAGTAGTATAGAAGCCGGCAGGCATCAGCCCCAGCATTTT. This gives the protein CASSIEAGRHQPQHF.